A selection of T cell receptor beta chains follows, all from one sample in a study of tumor-infiltrating lymphocytes in primary liver carcinoma. TCRdb reanalysed the multiplex PCR reads using MiXCR and keeps one entry per CDR3 protein. Of around 190,000 distinct CDR3 sequences detected, approximately 86% appear once; the ten largest clones hold around 18%. Material for sequencing was tumor tissue from primary liver carcinoma. The receptor set was obtained from a man aged 35 to 55 with primary liver carcinoma and hepatitis B virus infection. CDR3s include the opening cysteine and the closing phenylalanine or tryptophan. The order of the fields is J gene, V gene, clone size, D gene, CDR3 protein, CDR3 DNA. D genes are given only for firm matches. Not all rows give a size; the values are once, few, many and, for expanded clones, a class.

j_call: TRBJ2-3; v_call: TRBV11-3; clone_size: -; d_call: TRBD2; cdr3_aa: CASSFSGKRRDTRYF; cdr3_nt: TGTGCCAGCAGCTTTAGCGGGAAGCGGAGAGATACGCGGTATTTT
j_call: TRBJ1-5; v_call: TRBV10-3; clone_size: -; d_call: -; cdr3_aa: CASRSGLEGHQPQHF; cdr3_nt: TGTGCCAGTCGTTCAGGGTTGGAGGGTCATCAGCCCCAGCATTTT
j_call: TRBJ2-7; v_call: TRBV4-3; clone_size: -; d_call: -; cdr3_aa: CASSQYWGPPSYGQYF; cdr3_nt: TGCGCCAGCAGCCAATATTGGGGGCCCCCTTCCTACGGGCAGTACTTC
j_call: TRBJ2-2; v_call: TRBV4-2; clone_size: -; d_call: -; cdr3_aa: CASTQDGQGGTGELFF; cdr3_nt: TGTGCCAGCACCCAAGACGGGCAGGGCGGCACCGGGGAGCTGTTTTTT
j_call: TRBJ2-7; v_call: TRBV20-1; clone_size: -; d_call: TRBD2; cdr3_aa: CNAGGRSDEQYF; cdr3_nt: TGCAATGCTGGCGGGAGATCCGACGAGCAGTACTTC
j_call: TRBJ2-5; v_call: TRBV12-3/TRBV12-4; clone_size: -; d_call: -; cdr3_aa: CASGLVEGQETQYF; cdr3_nt: TGTGCCAGCGGATTAGTGGAAGGACAAGAGACCCAGTACTTC
j_call: TRBJ2-5; v_call: TRBV5-1; clone_size: -; d_call: -; cdr3_aa: CASSWEQETHYF; cdr3_nt: TGCGCCAGCAGCTGGGAGCAAGAGACCCATTACTTC
j_call: TRBJ2-7; v_call: TRBV6-1; clone_size: -; d_call: -; cdr3_aa: CASSVSINGSYEQYF; cdr3_nt: TGTGCCAGCAGTGTCTCGATTAACGGATCCTACGAGCAGTACTTC
j_call: TRBJ1-1; v_call: TRBV28; clone_size: -; d_call: -; cdr3_aa: CASGLIQADTEAFF; cdr3_nt: TGTGCCAGCGGTTTAATCCAGGCGGACACTGAAGCTTTCTTT
j_call: TRBJ2-7; v_call: TRBV29-1; clone_size: -; d_call: -; cdr3_aa: CTVQSRGWREQCF; cdr3_nt: TGCACTGTTCAATCGAGGGGATGGCGCGAGCAGTGCTTC
j_call: TRBJ1-2; v_call: TRBV5-4; clone_size: -; d_call: TRBD1; cdr3_aa: CAASGRQGDYGYTF; cdr3_nt: TGTGCCGCCAGTGGCAGACAGGGGGACTATGGCTACACCTTC
j_call: TRBJ2-7; v_call: TRBV10-3; clone_size: -; d_call: -; cdr3_aa: CAISVPGKYEQYF; cdr3_nt: TGTGCCATCAGTGTGCCAGGGAAGTACGAGCAGTACTTC
j_call: TRBJ2-5; v_call: TRBV29-1; clone_size: -; d_call: TRBD1; cdr3_aa: CSVWRTGETQYF; cdr3_nt: TGCAGCGTATGGAGGACAGGGGAGACCCAGTACTTC
j_call: TRBJ2-7; v_call: TRBV4-3; clone_size: -; d_call: -; cdr3_aa: CASNQEKAASSYEQYF; cdr3_nt: TGCGCCAGCAACCAAGAAAAAGCGGCGAGCTCCTACGAGCAGTACTTC
j_call: TRBJ2-7; v_call: TRBV5-6; clone_size: -; d_call: TRBD2; cdr3_aa: CVSSQGLAGVMLSYEQYF; cdr3_nt: TGTGTCAGCAGCCAGGGACTAGCAGGAGTGATGTTGTCCTACGAGCAGTACTTC
j_call: TRBJ2-3; v_call: TRBV29-1; clone_size: -; d_call: -; cdr3_aa: CSVGLAVHTDTQYF; cdr3_nt: TGCAGCGTTGGGTTAGCGGTGCACACAGATACGCAGTATTTT
j_call: TRBJ2-7; v_call: TRBV5-4; clone_size: -; d_call: -; cdr3_aa: CTSSFASPGEQYF; cdr3_nt: TGTACCAGCAGCTTCGCCTCACCAGGCGAACAGTACTTC
j_call: TRBJ2-1; v_call: TRBV13; clone_size: -; d_call: -; cdr3_aa: CASSEKNEQFF; cdr3_nt: TGTGCCAGCAGCGAGAAGAATGAGCAGTTCTTC
j_call: TRBJ2-7; v_call: TRBV4-2; clone_size: -; d_call: -; cdr3_aa: CASSQGDGGHEQYF; cdr3_nt: TGTGCCAGCAGCCAAGGTGACGGAGGCCACGAGCAGTACTTC
j_call: TRBJ1-2; v_call: TRBV7-9; clone_size: -; d_call: TRBD1; cdr3_aa: CASRWDSECHGYTF; cdr3_nt: TGTGCCAGCAGATGGGACAGTGAGTGTCATGGCTACACCTTC
j_call: TRBJ2-5; v_call: TRBV6-2/TRBV6-3; clone_size: -; d_call: TRBD2; cdr3_aa: CASSYATSGNETQYF; cdr3_nt: TGTGCCAGTAGTTACGCGACTAGCGGGAATGAGACCCAGTACTTC
j_call: TRBJ2-7; v_call: TRBV4-2; clone_size: -; d_call: -; cdr3_aa: CASNQEADEEYF; cdr3_nt: TGTGCCAGCAACCAAGAGGCCGACGAGGAGTACTTC
j_call: TRBJ1-1; v_call: TRBV28; clone_size: many; d_call: -; cdr3_aa: CASSGFRGHLYAFF; cdr3_nt: TGTGCCAGCAGTGGTTTCCGGGGACACCTTTACGCTTTCTTT
j_call: TRBJ2-5; v_call: TRBV5-4; clone_size: -; d_call: -; cdr3_aa: CANILDKVVKYF; cdr3_nt: TGTGCCAACATCTTGGACAAGGTCGTCAAATACTTC
j_call: TRBJ2-7; v_call: TRBV28; clone_size: -; d_call: -; cdr3_aa: CASRTGQNLYEQYF; cdr3_nt: TGTGCCAGCAGAACAGGACAAAACCTCTACGAGCAGTACTTC
j_call: TRBJ2-1; v_call: TRBV5-5; clone_size: -; d_call: TRBD2; cdr3_aa: CASSDPQWEGEVF; cdr3_nt: TGTGCCAGCAGTGACCCCCAGTGGGAGGGCGAGGTCTTC
j_call: TRBJ2-5; v_call: TRBV5-4; clone_size: -; d_call: TRBD1; cdr3_aa: CDNSAAGGQETQYF; cdr3_nt: TGTGACAACAGCGCGGCAGGGGGTCAAGAGACCCAGTACTTC
j_call: TRBJ1-5; v_call: TRBV10-2; clone_size: many; d_call: -; cdr3_aa: CASSELDRGGNQPQHF; cdr3_nt: TGCGCCAGCAGTGAGCTCGACCGGGGAGGGAATCAGCCCCAGCATTTT
j_call: TRBJ1-5; v_call: TRBV29-1; clone_size: -; d_call: -; cdr3_aa: CSAQAGKDQPQHF; cdr3_nt: TGCAGCGCGCAGGCAGGGAAAGACCAGCCCCAGCATTTT
j_call: TRBJ2-2; v_call: TRBV19; clone_size: -; d_call: -; cdr3_aa: CTSSMPGQRTGELFF; cdr3_nt: TGTACCAGTAGTATGCCCGGACAGCGCACCGGGGAGCTGTTTTTT
j_call: TRBJ2-3; v_call: TRBV11-2; clone_size: -; d_call: -; cdr3_aa: CASCTGGTQYF; cdr3_nt: TGTGCCAGCTGCACAGGAGGGACGCAGTATTTT
j_call: TRBJ2-1; v_call: TRBV29-1; clone_size: -; d_call: TRBD2; cdr3_aa: CSVGLAIGFYNEQFF; cdr3_nt: TGCAGCGTTGGACTAGCGATAGGGTTCTACAATGAGCAGTTCTTT
j_call: TRBJ2-7; v_call: TRBV7-8; clone_size: few; d_call: -; cdr3_aa: CASGTGALGVEHYF; cdr3_nt: TGTGCTAGCGGAACAGGGGCTCTAGGGGTCGAGCACTACTTC
j_call: TRBJ1-1; v_call: TRBV12-3/TRBV12-4; clone_size: -; d_call: -; cdr3_aa: CACRYVTVEAFF; cdr3_nt: TGTGCCTGCAGGTATGTGACGGTTGAAGCTTTCTTT
j_call: TRBJ2-4; v_call: TRBV11-1; clone_size: -; d_call: TRBD2; cdr3_aa: CASSSPGISGIKNIQYF; cdr3_nt: TGTGCTAGCAGCTCTCCCGGGATTAGCGGGATCAAAAACATTCAGTACTTC
j_call: TRBJ2-7; v_call: TRBV28; clone_size: -; d_call: -; cdr3_aa: CASRSTRTYEQYF; cdr3_nt: TGTGCCAGCAGATCGACAAGGACCTACGAGCAGTACTTC
j_call: TRBJ2-3; v_call: TRBV12-3/TRBV12-4; clone_size: -; d_call: TRBD2; cdr3_aa: CASSLGGTPDTQFF; cdr3_nt: TGTGCCAGCAGTTTGGGGGGGACTCCAGATACACAGTTTTTT
j_call: TRBJ2-1; v_call: TRBV7-9; clone_size: -; d_call: -; cdr3_aa: CASRPPRGGGPNEQLF; cdr3_nt: TGTGCCAGCAGACCTCCCAGGGGGGGAGGGCCAAATGAGCAGTTATTC
j_call: TRBJ2-1; v_call: TRBV6-4; clone_size: -; d_call: TRBD2; cdr3_aa: CASSDIGGAYNEQFF; cdr3_nt: TGTGCCAGCAGTGATATCGGGGGGGCCTATAATGAGCAGTTCTTC
j_call: TRBJ2-2; v_call: TRBV24-1; clone_size: -; d_call: -; cdr3_aa: CATSEGDYNTGELIF; cdr3_nt: TGTGCCACCAGTGAAGGGGATTACAACACCGGGGAGCTGATTTTT